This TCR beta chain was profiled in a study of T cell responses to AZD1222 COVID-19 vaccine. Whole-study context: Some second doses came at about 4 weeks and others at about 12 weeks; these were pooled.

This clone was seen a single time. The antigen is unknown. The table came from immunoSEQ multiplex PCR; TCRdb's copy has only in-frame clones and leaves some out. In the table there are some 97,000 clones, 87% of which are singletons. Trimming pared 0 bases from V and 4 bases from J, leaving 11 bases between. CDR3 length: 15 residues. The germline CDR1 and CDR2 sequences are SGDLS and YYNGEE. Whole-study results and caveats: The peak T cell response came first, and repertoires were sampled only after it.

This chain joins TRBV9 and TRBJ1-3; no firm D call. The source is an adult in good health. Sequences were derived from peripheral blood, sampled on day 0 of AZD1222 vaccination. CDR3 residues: CASSVDVTGGNTIYF. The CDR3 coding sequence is TGTGCCAGCAGCGTAGACGTGACGGGGGGAAACACCATATATTTT.